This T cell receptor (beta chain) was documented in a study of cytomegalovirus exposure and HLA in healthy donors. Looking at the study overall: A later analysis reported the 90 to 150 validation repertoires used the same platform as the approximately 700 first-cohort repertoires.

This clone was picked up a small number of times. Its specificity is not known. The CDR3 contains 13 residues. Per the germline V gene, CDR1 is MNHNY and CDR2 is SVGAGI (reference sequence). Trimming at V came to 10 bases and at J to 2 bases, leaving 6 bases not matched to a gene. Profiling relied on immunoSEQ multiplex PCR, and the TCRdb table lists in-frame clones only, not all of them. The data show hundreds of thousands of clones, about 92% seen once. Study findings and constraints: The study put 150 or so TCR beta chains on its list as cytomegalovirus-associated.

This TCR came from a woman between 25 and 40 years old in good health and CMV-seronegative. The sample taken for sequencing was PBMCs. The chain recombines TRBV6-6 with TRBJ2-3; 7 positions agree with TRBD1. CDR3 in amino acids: CAIGDRDTDTQYF. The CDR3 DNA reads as TGTGCCATAGGGGACAGAGACACAGATACGCAGTATTTT.